This T cell receptor beta chain was documented in a study of OX40 agonist ivuxolimab in advanced cancers. Study-level results: The average count of expanded clones was higher among CD8+ T cells than among CD4+. Undetermined was the antigen specificity of the expanded peripheral T cells.

CDR3 length: 16 residues. Per the germline V gene, CDR1 is SGDLS and CDR2 is YYNGEE. V trimming: 4 bases; J trimming: 6 bases; junction bases outside the gene matches: 8. To note about this clone: Its antigen is as yet unknown.

Autoimmune disease history or systemic immunosuppression meant exclusion. Only in-frame clones appear in the TCRdb table, and some are missing; sequencing was by immunoSEQ multiplex PCR. The repertoire holds roughly 63,000 clones, with roughly four fifths as singletons. This chain uses TRBV9 with TRBJ2-1; 12 nucleotides agree with TRBD1. Sequenced here: CD4+ or CD8+ T cells sorted from blood, sampled in a trial of the OX40 agonist ivuxolimab. The TCR was taken from an adult with an advanced solid tumor such as melanoma, head and neck, liver or kidney cancer. The CDR3 DNA reads TGTGCCAGCAGCACCGACCGGGACAGGGGGCGCAATGAGCAGTTCTTC. This encodes CASSTDRDRGRNEQFF.